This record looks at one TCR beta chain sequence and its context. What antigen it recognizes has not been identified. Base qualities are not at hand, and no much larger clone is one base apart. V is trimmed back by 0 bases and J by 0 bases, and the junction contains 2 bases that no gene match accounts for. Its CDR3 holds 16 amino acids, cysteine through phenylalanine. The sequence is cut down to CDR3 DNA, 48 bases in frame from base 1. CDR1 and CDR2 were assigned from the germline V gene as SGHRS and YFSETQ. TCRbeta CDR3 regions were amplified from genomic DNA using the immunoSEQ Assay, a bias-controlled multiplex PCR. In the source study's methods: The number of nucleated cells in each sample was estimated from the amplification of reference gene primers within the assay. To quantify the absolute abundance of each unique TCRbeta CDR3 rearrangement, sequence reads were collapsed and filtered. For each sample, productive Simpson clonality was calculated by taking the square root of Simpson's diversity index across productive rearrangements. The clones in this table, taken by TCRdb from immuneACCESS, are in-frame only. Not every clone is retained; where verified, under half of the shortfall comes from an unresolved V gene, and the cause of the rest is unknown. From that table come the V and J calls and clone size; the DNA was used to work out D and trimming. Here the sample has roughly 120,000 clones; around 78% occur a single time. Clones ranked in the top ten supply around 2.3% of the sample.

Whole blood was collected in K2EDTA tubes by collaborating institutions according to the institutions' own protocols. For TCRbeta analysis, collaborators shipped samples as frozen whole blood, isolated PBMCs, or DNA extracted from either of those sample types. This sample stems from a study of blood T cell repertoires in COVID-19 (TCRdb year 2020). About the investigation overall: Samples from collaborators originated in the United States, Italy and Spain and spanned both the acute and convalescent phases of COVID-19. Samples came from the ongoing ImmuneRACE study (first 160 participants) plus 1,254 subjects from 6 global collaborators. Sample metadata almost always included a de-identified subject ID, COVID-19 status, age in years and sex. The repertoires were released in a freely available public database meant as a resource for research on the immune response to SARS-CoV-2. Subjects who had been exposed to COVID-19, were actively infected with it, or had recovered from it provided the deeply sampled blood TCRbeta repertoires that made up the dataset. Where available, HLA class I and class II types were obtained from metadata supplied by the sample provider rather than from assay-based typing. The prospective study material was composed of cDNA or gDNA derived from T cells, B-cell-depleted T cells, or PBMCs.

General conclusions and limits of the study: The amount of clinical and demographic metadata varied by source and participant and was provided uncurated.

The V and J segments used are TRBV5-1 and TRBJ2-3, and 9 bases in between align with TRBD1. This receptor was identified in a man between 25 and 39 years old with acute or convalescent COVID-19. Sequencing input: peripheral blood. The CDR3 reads CASSLGQGGSTDTQYF. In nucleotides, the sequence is TGCGCCAGCAGCTTGGGACAGGGGGGTAGCACAGATACGCAGTATTTT.